A single sample is the source of the 9 T cell receptor beta chains below, sequenced in a study of blood T cell repertoires in COVID-19. Generated by immunoSEQ multiplex PCR, the TCRdb table keeps only in-frame clones and is missing some. Among 90,000 or so clones listed, roughly 90% were seen once. Input material: peripheral blood. The receptor set was obtained from a woman aged 70-85 years with acute or convalescent COVID-19.

V is TRBV28 and J is TRBJ2-7; perhaps TRBD1 as D (5 bases). The CDR3 has 14 amino acids. V lost 9 bases, J lost 2 bases, and 17 bases lay in between. The germline CDR1 and CDR2 sequences are MDHEN and SYDVKM. CDR3 in amino acids: CASDSPDKTYEQYF. The CDR3 region has the DNA TGTGCCAGTGACTCTCCGGACAAAACCTACGAGCAGTACTTC.

V and J are TRBV28 and TRBJ1-5; possible D gene TRBD1, 5 bases. CDR3 size: 14 residues. Between the trimmed V and J ends, which lost 6 bases and 2 bases, there was a span of 11 bases. Germline CDR1 MDHEN, CDR2 SYDVKM. CDR3 sequence reads: CASRGRGGNQPQHF. CDR3 DNA sequence: TGTGCCAGCAGGGGGAGGGGAGGCAATCAGCCCCAGCATTTT.

V is TRBV29-1 and J is TRBJ2-2; 11 nucleotides line up with TRBD2. In germline, CDR1 is SQVTM, CDR2 ANQGSEA. The CDR3 has 16 residues. V lost 7 bases to trimming and J lost 3 bases; unmatched junction nucleotides: 10. In DNA, the CDR3 is TGCAGCGCTGGAGGTCCTAGCGGGGGGTACACCGGGGAGCTGTTTTTT. Translation gives CSAGGPSGGYTGELFF.

The chain carries TRBV7-2 and TRBJ2-1; D is possibly TRBD2 (6 bases). With 3 bases removed from V and 6 bases from J, the gap between germline ends came to 12 bases. From germline, CDR1 is SGHTA and CDR2 FQGNSA. The CDR3 runs to 14 residues. The CDR3 is CASSLEGRANEQFF. In DNA form, the CDR3 reads TGTGCCAGCAGCTTGGAGGGCCGGGCCAATGAGCAGTTCTTC.

V and J are TRBV29-1 and TRBJ2-2; the match to TRBD2 covers 10 bases. The J segment lost 4 bases and the V segment lost 6 bases, leaving 11 bases of the junction unmatched. The germline V gene encodes CDR1 SQVTM and CDR2 ANQGSEA. The CDR3 length is 16 residues. This CDR3 is CSVEGQRGGITGELFF. The CDR3 bases are TGCAGCGTCGAGGGGCAGCGGGGGGGCATCACCGGGGAGCTGTTTTTT.

On this clone: Mismatch with germline at one junction end may stem from a read error. This chain uses TRBV7-9 with TRBJ2-7; TRBD2 matches 7 bases. This CDR3 has 13 residues. Germline values: CDR1 SEHNR, CDR2 FQNEAQ (reference sequence). The chain's CDR3 is CASSRGSSHPSDF. CDR3 in DNA: TGTGCCAGCAGTCGCGGGAGTTCCCACCCATCAGACTTC.

This rearrangement joins TRBV29-1 to TRBJ1-3, with D possibly being TRBD1 (5 bases). V gave up 3 bases and J gave up 4 bases, with 7 bases separating them. The CDR3 covers 12 residues. Per the germline V gene, CDR1 is SQVTM and CDR2 is ANQGSEA. CDR3 in amino acids: CSVEGLGNTIYF. The CDR3 DNA reads TGCAGCGTTGAGGGGCTCGGAAACACCATATATTTT.

The chain is built from TRBV10-2 and TRBJ1-4, with unresolved D. Germline values: CDR1 WSHSY, CDR2 SAAADI. This CDR3 region has 15 residues. V lost 4 bases and J 8 bases, leaving 17 bases between the germline ends. The CDR3 coding sequence is TGCGCCAGCAGTGTGCTTTCCGTCGGAGGAGAAAAACTGTTTTTT. This encodes CASSVLSVGGEKLFF.

The gene calls are TRBV19 and TRBJ1-3; no definite D call. CDR1 is LNHDA and CDR2 is SQIVND in the germline V gene (reference sequence). V was cut by 10 bases and J by 1 base, with 8 bases left in between. This CDR3 comprises 12 residues. The CDR3 region is CATIKSGNTIYF. CDR3 coding DNA: TGTGCCACCATCAAATCTGGAAACACCATATATTTT.